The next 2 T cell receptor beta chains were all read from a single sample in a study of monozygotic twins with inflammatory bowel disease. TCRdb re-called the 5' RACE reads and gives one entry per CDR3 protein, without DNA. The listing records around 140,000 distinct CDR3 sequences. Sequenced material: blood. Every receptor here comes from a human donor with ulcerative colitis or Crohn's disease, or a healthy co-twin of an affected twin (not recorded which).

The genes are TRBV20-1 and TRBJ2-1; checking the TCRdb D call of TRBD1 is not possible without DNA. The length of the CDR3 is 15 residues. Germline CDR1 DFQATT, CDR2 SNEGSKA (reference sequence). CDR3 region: CSAPSPRSSYNEQFF.

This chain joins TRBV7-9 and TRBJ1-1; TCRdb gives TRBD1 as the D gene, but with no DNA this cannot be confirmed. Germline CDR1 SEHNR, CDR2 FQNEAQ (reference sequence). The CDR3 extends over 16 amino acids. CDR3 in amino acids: CAVSLASPGGFTEAFF.